Detailed here is one T cell receptor (beta chain). What it recognizes is unknown. The V segment lost 4 bases and the J segment 4 bases; nucleotides outside the gene matches: 9. The CDR3 covers 14 residues. The V gene's germline CDR1 is SQVTM and CDR2 ANQGSEA. Incorporated into the TCR beta cDNA libraries were unique molecular identifiers, which served to reduce PCR and sequencing biases. Input of roughly 1 to 11 million T cells yielded around 460,000 cDNA molecules. MiXCR was run by TCRdb on the PCR reads, yielding one entry per CDR3 protein. The sample has 750,000 to 950,000 distinct CDR3 sequences, approximately 57% seen once. This sample was taken from a study of post-analysis software for immune sequencing data. At the level of the study: In terms of disease course, relapsing-remitting, secondary progressive and progressive-relapsing multiple sclerosis were included. Study results and limitations: When compared against controls, multiple sclerosis patients showed significantly lower normalized Chao1 diversity. F measure clustering grouped samples strongly by preparation batch. Relative to controls, patients had five TRBV segments at higher frequency, with TRBV5-6, TRBV5-1 and TRBV20-1 among these.

The chain links TRBV29-1 to TRBJ1-2, with 7 bases lining up with TRBD1. Sequencing was done on a sample of blood. This receptor was identified in a girl under 18 with multiple sclerosis. CDR3 bases: TGCAGCGTTGTTGTCGGACAGGCCACCTATGGCTACACCTTC. Its protein product is CSVVVGQATYGYTF.